Listed below are T cell receptor beta chains from one sample, sequenced in a study of blood T cell repertoires in COVID-19. Here immunoSEQ multiplex PCR was the method, and the copy in TCRdb shows in-frame clones only, minus some. This sample yields approximately 250,000 clones, of which 75% to 90% are seen a single time; 4.1% belongs to the top ten. Sequencing was performed on PBMCs or T cells enriched from blood (not recorded which). All receptors derive from a woman aged 25 to 39 with acute COVID-19. CDR3s include the opening cysteine and the closing phenylalanine or tryptophan. D genes are given only for firm matches. Where a row states a size, it is once, few, many or the class of an expanded clone; other rows omit it.

v_gene	j_gene	abundance	d_gene	CDR3aa	CDR3nt
TRBV7-8	TRBJ1-1	-	-	CASSLGNRGNTEAFF	TGTGCCAGCAGCTTAGGCAATAGAGGGAACACTGAAGCTTTCTTT
TRBV24-1	TRBJ2-3	-	-	CATQSVAETTDTQYF	TGTGCCACTCAAAGCGTAGCGGAGACCACAGATACGCAGTATTTT
TRBV19	TRBJ2-3	-	-	CASSKFQDTDTQYF	TGTGCCAGTAGTAAGTTCCAGGACACAGATACGCAGTATTTT
TRBV29-1	TRBJ1-2	-	-	CSVPDQEPGYGYTF	TGCAGCGTTCCCGACCAAGAGCCGGGCTATGGCTACACCTTC
TRBV3-1/TRBV3-2	TRBJ1-5	-	-	CASSMGSQPQHF	TGTGCCAGCAGCATGGGGAGTCAGCCCCAGCATTTT
TRBV28	TRBJ2-1	-	-	CASSLLALSSYNEQFF	TGTGCCAGCAGTTTACTAGCCCTCAGCTCCTACAATGAGCAGTTCTTC
TRBV18	TRBJ2-5	-	TRBD2	CASSPSGRETQYF	TGTGCCAGCTCACCGAGCGGGAGAGAGACCCAGTACTTC
TRBV7-8	TRBJ2-3	-	-	CASSLRDIRGDTQYF	TGTGCCAGCAGCCTCCGGGACATCCGTGGAGATACGCAGTATTTT
TRBV12-3/TRBV12-4	TRBJ1-4	many	-	CASTRDSDEKLFF	TGTGCCAGCACTCGGGACTCGGATGAAAAACTGTTTTTT
TRBV9	TRBJ1-2	-	-	CASSVGGRTNYGYTF	TGTGCCAGCAGCGTAGGTGGCAGAACTAACTATGGCTACACCTTC
TRBV19	TRBJ2-7	-	-	CASSATGLAYEQYF	TGTGCCAGTAGCGCTACAGGGCTCGCCTACGAGCAGTACTTC
TRBV5-1	TRBJ2-7	-	TRBD2	CASSPGTSGPEQYF	TGCGCCAGCAGCCCCGGGACTAGCGGGCCCGAGCAGTACTTC
TRBV28	TRBJ1-4	-	-	CASSLPLNEKLFF	TGTGCCAGCAGTCTTCCTCTCAATGAAAAACTGTTTTTT
TRBV3-1/TRBV3-2	TRBJ2-7	-	-	CASSDLLDYEQYF	TGTGCCAGCAGCGATTTACTAGACTACGAGCAGTACTTC
TRBV3-1/TRBV3-2	TRBJ1-1	once	-	CASSQRTESEAFF	TGTGCCAGCAGCCAACGGACAGAGTCTGAAGCTTTCTTT
TRBV10-1	TRBJ2-1	-	TRBD1	CASSPQGGSYNEQFF	TGCGCCAGCAGTCCACAGGGGGGCTCCTACAATGAGCAGTTCTTC
TRBV5-1	TRBJ1-2	once	-	CASSLSPGEKANGYTF	TGCGCCAGCAGCTTGAGTCCAGGGGAAAAGGCTAATGGCTACACCTTC
TRBV4-2	TRBJ2-2	few	TRBD2	CASSQLELAGGTGELFF	TGTGCCAGCAGCCAATTGGAGCTAGCGGGAGGCACCGGGGAGCTGTTTTTT